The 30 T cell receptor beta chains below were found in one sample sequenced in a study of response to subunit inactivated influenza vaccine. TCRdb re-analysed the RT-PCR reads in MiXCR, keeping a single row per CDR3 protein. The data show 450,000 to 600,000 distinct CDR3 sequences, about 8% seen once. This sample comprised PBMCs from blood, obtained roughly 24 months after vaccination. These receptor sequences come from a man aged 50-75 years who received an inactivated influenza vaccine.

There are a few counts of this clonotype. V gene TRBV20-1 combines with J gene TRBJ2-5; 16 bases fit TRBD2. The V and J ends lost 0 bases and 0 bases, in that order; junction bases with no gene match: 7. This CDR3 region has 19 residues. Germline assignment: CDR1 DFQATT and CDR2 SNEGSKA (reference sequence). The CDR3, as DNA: TGCAGTGCTAGAGATCGGGGACTAGCGGGGGGGATGTACCAAGAGACCCAGTACTTC. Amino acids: CSARDRGLAGGMYQETQYF.

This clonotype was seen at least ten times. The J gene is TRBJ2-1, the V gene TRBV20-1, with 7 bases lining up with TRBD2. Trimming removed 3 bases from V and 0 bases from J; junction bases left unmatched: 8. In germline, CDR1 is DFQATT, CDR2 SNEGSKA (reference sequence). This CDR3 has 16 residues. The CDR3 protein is CSASDPGLVSYNEQFF. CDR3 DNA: TGCAGTGCTAGCGACCCTGGACTAGTCTCCTACAATGAGCAGTTCTTC.

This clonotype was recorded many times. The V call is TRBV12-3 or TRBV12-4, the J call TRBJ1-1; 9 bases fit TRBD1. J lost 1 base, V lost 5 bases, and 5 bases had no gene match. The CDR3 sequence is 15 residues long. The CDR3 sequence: CASSPGTGRNTEAFF. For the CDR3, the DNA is TGTGCCAGCAGTCCCGGGACAGGGAGGAACACTGAAGCTTTCTTT.

The CDR3 sequence is CASSIQGASTGELFF. For the CDR3, the DNA is TGTGCCAGCAGTATTCAGGGAGCGAGCACCGGGGAGCTGTTTTTT. The chain couples TRBV11-1 to TRBJ2-2; D may match TRBD1 or TRBD2 (5 bases each). Trimming pared 6 bases from V and 4 bases from J, leaving 15 bases between. Germline V CDR1 and CDR2: SGHAT, FQDESV (reference sequence). The CDR3 has 15 amino acids. The full variable domain, with the rest looked up from reference TRBV11-1 and TRBJ2-2, is EAEVAQSPRYKITEKSQAVAFWCDPISGHATLYWYRQILGQGPELLVQFQDESVVDDSQLPKDRFSAERLKGVDSTLKIQPAELGDSAMYLCASSIQGASTGELFFGEGSRLTVL.

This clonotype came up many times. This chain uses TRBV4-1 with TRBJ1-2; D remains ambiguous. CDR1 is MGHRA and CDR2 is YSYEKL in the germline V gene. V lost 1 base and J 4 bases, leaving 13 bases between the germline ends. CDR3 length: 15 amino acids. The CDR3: CASSQGMRAGYGYTF. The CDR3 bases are TGCGCCAGCAGCCAAGGGATGAGGGCAGGCTATGGCTACACCTTC.

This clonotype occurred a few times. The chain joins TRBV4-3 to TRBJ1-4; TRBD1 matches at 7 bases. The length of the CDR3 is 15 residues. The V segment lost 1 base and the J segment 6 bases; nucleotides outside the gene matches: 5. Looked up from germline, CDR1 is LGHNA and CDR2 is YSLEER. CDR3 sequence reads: CASSQVWGTDEKLFF. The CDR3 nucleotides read TGCGCCAGCAGCCAAGTTTGGGGGACAGATGAAAAACTGTTTTTT.

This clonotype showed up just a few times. Here the CDR3 DNA reads TGTGCCAGCAGCCTGACGGAGACTCTTACCTACGAGCAGTACTTC. This codes for CASSLTETLTYEQYF. This chain joins TRBV12-3 or TRBV12-4 and TRBJ2-7; D unclear. There are 15 residues in the CDR3. V shed 6 bases and J shed 2 bases, with 17 bases lying between them.

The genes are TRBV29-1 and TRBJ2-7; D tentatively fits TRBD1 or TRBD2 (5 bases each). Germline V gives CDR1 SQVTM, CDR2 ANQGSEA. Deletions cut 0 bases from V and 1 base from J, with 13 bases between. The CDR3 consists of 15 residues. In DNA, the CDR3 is TGCAGCGTTGAAGAGAGGTCAGGGACGTCCTACGAGCAGTACTTC. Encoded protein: CSVEERSGTSYEQYF.

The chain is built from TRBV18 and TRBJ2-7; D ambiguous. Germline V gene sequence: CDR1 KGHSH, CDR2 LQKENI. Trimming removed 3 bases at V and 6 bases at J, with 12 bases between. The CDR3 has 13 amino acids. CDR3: CASSPSAASEQYF. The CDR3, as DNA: TGTGCCAGCTCACCCTCGGCGGCCAGCGAGCAGTACTTC.

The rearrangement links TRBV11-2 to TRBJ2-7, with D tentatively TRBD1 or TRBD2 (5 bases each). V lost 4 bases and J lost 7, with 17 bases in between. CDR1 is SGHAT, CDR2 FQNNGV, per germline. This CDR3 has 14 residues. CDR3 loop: CASSSDGTTVEQYF. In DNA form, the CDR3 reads TGTGCCAGCAGCTCCGATGGGACGACGGTGGAGCAGTACTTC.

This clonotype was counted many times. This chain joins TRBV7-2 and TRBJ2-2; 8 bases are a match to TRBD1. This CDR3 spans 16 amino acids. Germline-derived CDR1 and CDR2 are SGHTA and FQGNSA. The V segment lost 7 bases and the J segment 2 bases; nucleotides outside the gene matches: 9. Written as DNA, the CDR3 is TGTGCCAGCATCCTAACAGGGGGACTTAACACCGGGGAGCTGTTTTTT. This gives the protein CASILTGGLNTGELFF.

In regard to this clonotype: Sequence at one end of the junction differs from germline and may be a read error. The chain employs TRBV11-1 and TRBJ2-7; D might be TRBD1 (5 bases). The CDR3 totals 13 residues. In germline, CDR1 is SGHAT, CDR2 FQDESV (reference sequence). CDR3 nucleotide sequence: TGTGCCATCAGCTTAGAAGGGGCGTACGAGCAGTACTTC. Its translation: CAISLEGAYEQYF.

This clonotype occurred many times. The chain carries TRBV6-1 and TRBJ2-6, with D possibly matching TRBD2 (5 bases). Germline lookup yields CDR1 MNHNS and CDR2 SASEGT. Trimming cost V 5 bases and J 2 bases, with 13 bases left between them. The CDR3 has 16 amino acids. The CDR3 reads CASSKEVGTGANVLTF. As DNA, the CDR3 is TGTGCCAGCAGTAAGGAGGTTGGGACTGGGGCCAACGTCCTGACTTTC.

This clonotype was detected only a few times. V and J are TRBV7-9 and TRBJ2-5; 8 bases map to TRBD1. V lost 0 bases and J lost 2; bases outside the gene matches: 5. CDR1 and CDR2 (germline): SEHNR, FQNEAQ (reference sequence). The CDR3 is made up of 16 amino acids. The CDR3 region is CASSLAFRGRQETQYF. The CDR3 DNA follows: TGTGCCAGCAGCTTAGCGTTCAGGGGGCGACAAGAGACCCAGTACTTC.

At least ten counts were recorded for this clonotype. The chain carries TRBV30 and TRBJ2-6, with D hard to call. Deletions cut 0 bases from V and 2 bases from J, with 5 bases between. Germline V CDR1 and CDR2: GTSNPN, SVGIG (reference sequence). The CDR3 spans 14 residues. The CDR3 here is CAWSVGPGANVLTF. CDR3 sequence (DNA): TGTGCCTGGAGTGTAGGCCCTGGGGCCAACGTCCTGACTTTC.

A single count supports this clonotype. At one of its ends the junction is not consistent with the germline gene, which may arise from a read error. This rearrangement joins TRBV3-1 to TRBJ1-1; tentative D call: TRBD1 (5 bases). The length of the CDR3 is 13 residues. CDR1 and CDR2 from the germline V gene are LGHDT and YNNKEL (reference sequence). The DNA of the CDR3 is TGTGCCAGCAGCCAAGGGGACGTCAGTGAAGCTTGCTTT. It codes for CASSQGDVSEACF.

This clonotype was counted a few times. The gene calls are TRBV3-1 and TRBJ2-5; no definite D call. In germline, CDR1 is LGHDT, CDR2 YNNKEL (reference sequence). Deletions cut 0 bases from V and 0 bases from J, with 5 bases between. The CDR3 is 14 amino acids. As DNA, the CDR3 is TGTGCCAGCAGCCAAGATCTGTACCAAGAGACCCAGTACTTC. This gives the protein CASSQDLYQETQYF.

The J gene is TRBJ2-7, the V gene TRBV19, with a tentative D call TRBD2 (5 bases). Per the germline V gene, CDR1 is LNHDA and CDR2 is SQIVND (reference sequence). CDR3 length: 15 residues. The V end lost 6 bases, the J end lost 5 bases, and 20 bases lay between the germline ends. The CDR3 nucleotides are TGTGCCAGTAGCTTACTGATTGGGAGCTTAAACGAGCAGTACTTC. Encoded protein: CASSLLIGSLNEQYF.

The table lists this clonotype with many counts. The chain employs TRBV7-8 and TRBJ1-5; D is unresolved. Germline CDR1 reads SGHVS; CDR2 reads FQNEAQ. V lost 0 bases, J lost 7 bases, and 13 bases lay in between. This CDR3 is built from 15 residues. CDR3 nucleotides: TGTGCCAGCAGCTTAGCGAGCCGCGGCGGCCAGCCCCAGCATTTT. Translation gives CASSLASRGGQPQHF.

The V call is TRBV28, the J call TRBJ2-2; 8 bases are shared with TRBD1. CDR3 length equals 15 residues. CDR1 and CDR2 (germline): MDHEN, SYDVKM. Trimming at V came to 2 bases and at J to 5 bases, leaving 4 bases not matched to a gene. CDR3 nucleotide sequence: TGTGCCAGCAGTTTACCGACAGGGGATACCGGGGAGCTGTTTTTT. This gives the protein CASSLPTGDTGELFF.

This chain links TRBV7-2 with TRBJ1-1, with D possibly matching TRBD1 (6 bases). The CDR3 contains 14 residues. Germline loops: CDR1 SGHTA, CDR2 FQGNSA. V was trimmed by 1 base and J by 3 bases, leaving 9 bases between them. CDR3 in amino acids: CASSLVPGDTEAFF. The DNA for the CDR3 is TGTGCCAGCAGCTTAGTCCCAGGGGACACTGAAGCTTTCTTT.

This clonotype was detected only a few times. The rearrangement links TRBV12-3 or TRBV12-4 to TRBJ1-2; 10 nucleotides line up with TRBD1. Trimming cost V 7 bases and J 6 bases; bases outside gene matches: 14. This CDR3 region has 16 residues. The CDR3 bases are TGTGCCAGCACCTGGGACAGGGGACCACCCACTCATGGCTACACCTTC. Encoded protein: CASTWDRGPPTHGYTF.

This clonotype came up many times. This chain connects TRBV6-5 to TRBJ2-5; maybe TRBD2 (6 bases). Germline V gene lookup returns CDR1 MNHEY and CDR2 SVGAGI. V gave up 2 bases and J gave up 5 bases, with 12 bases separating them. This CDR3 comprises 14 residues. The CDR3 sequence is CASSYRFAGETQYF. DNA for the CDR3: TGTGCCAGCAGTTACCGTTTCGCGGGGGAGACCCAGTACTTC.

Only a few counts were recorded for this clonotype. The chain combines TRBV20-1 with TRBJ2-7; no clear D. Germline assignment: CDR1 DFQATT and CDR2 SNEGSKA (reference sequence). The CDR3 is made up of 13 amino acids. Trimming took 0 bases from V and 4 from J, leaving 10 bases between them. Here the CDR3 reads CSARDRLGYEQYF. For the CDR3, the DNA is TGCAGTGCTAGAGATCGGCTGGGTTACGAGCAGTACTTC.

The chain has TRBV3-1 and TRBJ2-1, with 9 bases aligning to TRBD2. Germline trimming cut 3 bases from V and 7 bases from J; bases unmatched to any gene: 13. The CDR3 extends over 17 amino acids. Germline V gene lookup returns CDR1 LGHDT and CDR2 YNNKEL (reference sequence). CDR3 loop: CASSHDFSGRFGNEQFF. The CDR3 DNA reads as TGTGCCAGCAGCCACGACTTTAGCGGGAGATTTGGAAATGAGCAGTTCTTC.

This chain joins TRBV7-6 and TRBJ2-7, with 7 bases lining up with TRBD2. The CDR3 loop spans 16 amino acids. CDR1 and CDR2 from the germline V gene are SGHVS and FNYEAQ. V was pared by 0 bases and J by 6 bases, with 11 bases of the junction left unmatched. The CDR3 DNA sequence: TGTGCCAGCAGCTTAGCGGTGTGGGAGGGCTCTGGCGAGCAGTACTTC. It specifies CASSLAVWEGSGEQYF.

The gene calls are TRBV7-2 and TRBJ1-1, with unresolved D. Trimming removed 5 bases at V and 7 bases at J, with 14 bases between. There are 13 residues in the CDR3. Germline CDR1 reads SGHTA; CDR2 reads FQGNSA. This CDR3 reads CASSPDRSLEAFF. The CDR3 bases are TGTGCCAGCAGCCCAGATCGGAGCCTTGAAGCTTTCTTT.

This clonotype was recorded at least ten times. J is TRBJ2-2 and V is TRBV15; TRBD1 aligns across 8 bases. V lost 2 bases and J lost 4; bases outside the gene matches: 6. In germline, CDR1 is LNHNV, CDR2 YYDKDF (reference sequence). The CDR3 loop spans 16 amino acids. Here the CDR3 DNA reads TGTGCCACCAGCAGACCAGACAGGGGAGGCACCGGGGAGCTGTTTTTT. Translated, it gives CATSRPDRGGTGELFF.

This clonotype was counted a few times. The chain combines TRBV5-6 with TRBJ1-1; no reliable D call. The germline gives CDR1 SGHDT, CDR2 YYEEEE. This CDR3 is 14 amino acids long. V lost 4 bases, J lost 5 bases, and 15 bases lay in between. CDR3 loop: CASSQPGRRTEAFF. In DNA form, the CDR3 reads TGTGCCAGCAGCCAGCCTGGGAGGCGTACTGAAGCTTTCTTT.

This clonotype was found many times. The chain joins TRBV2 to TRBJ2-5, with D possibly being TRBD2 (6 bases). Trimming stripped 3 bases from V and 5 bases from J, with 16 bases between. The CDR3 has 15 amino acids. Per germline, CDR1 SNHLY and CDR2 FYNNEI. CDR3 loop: CASSDRRGSWETQYF. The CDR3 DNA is TGTGCCAGCAGTGATCGGCGGGGTTCCTGGGAGACCCAGTACTTC.